This T cell receptor (beta chain) was sequenced in a study of T cell changes during pregnancy in multiple sclerosis. Germline CDR1 is SGDLS and CDR2 is YYNGEE. V trimming: 6 bases; J trimming: 4 bases; junction bases outside the gene matches: 4. CDR3 size: 13 residues. This table comes from immunoSEQ multiplex PCR, and its TCRdb copy is limited to in-frame clones, with some not included. The table lists tens of thousands of clones, around nine tenths of them singletons. V usage is TRBV9 and J usage is TRBJ1-3; 7 bases are shared with TRBD1. Sequencing used CD4+ T cells from peripheral blood mononuclear cells, obtained before pregnancy. The sequence was obtained from a female donor with multiple sclerosis, enrolled in a pregnancy study. The chain's CDR3 is CASTRDRGNTIYF. DNA of the CDR3: TGTGCCAGCACCCGGGACAGAGGAAACACCATATATTTT.